This TCR beta chain was observed in a study of cytotoxic CD8 clonotypes in ibrutinib-treated CLL. TCRdb's table, derived via immunoSEQ multiplex PCR, lists solely in-frame clones and lacks some. The sample lists about 72,000 clones, around two thirds seen once, with roughly 5.9% in the top ten. Genomic DNA in an amount of approximately 2.2 micrograms was extracted from cryopreserved PBMCs and used for the preparation of TCR beta libraries. The receptor was isolated from a human donor with chronic lymphocytic leukemia. This specimen consisted of PBMCs, obtained after 12 months of ibrutinib treatment.

The DNA for the CDR3 is TGTGCCAGCAGCTTGGGCGGCGAGAACACTGAAGCTTTCTTT. Encoded protein: CASSLGGENTEAFF. The genes are TRBV5-5 and TRBJ1-1; D is ambiguous. Germline V gene data show CDR1 as SGHKS and CDR2 as YYEKEE (reference sequence). CDR3 length: 14 residues. V lost 0 bases and J 1 base, leaving 7 bases between the germline ends. Full variable domain (rest looked up from reference TRBV5-5 and TRBJ1-1): DAGVTQSPTHLIKTRGQQVTLRCSPISGHKSVSWYQQVLGQGPQFIFQYYEKEERGRGNFPDRFSARQFPNYSSELNVNALLLGDSALYLCASSLGGENTEAFFGQGTRLTVV.